This T cell receptor (beta chain) was recorded in a study of cytomegalovirus exposure and HLA in healthy donors. Study results and limitations: HLA allele associations emerged for about 16,000 TCR beta sequences in a later analysis, at 0.05 false discovery rate. It has been reported that TCR beta sequences accurately predicted the HLA-A and HLA-B alleles of most subjects.

Note on this clone: Its target is not known.

The CDR3 covers 12 residues. From germline, CDR1 is GTSNPN and CDR2 SVGIG (reference sequence). V lost 4 bases to trimming and J lost 2 bases, with 9 bases between them. The PCR contained 60 Vbeta and 13 Jbeta primers. Authors' processing steps: In a later analysis, of around 83 million unique beta chains, approximately 10 million appeared in at least two donors. TCRdb's copy holds only in-frame clones and misses some; the assay was immunoSEQ multiplex PCR. Clone size and V and J calls were adopted from that table, with D and trimming inferred from the DNA. The profile covers around 150,000 clones, with over 55% appearing a single time and over 2% taken by the ten largest.

The rearrangement uses TRBV30 and TRBJ2-7; D gene unclear. Material for sequencing was PBMCs. The source of this sequence is a middle-aged man in good health and CMV-seronegative. The DNA for the CDR3 is TGTGCCTGGAAACGGAGCACCTACGAGCAGTACTTC. Protein product: CAWKRSTYEQYF.